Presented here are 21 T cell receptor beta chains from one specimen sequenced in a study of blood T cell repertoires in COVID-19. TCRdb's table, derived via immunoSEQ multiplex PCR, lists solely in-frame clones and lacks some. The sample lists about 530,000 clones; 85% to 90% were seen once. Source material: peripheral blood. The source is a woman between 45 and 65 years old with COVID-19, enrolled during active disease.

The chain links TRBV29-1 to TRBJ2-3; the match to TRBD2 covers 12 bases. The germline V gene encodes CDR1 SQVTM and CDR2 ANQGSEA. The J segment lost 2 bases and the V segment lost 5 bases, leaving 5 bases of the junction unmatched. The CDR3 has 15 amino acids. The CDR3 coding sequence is TGCAGCGTTCAGACTAGCGGGGGCGCCACAGATACGCAGTATTTT. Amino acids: CSVQTSGGATDTQYF.

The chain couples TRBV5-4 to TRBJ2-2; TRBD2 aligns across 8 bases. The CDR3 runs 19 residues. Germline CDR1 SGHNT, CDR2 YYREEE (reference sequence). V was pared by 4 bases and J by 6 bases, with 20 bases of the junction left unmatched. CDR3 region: CASSRGDSSGLVNPGELFF. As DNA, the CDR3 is TGTGCCAGCAGCCGGGGTGACAGCTCGGGACTAGTCAATCCCGGGGAGCTGTTTTTT.

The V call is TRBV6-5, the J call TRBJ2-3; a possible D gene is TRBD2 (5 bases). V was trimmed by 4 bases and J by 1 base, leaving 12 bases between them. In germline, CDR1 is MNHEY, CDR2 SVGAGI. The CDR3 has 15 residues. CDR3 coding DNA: TGTGCCAGCAGTTCAAGCGGAGCCCGCACAGATACGCAGTATTTT. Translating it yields CASSSSGARTDTQYF.

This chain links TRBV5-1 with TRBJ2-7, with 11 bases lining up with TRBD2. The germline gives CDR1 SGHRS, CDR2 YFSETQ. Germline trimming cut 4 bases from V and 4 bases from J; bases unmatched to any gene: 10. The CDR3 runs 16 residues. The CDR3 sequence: CASSPLLGTSGYEQYF. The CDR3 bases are TGCGCCAGCAGCCCCCTTCTGGGGACTAGCGGATACGAGCAGTACTTC.

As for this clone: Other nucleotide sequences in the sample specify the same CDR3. This chain's CDR3 is CASSLGSSYEQYF. The DNA of the CDR3 is TGTGCCAGCAGCTTGGGGAGCTCCTACGAGCAGTACTTC. The chain employs TRBV5-6 and TRBJ2-7; D is unclear. Per germline, CDR1 SGHDT and CDR2 YYEEEE. Trimming removed 0 bases from V and 0 bases from J, with 4 bases in between. The CDR3 runs 13 residues.

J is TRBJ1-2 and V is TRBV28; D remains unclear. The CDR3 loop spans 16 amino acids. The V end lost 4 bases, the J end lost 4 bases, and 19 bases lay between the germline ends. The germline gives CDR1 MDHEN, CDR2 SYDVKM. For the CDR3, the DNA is TGTGCCAGCAGTTCGACCGGGAACCCTCGGGTCTATGGCTACACCTTC. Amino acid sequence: CASSSTGNPRVYGYTF.

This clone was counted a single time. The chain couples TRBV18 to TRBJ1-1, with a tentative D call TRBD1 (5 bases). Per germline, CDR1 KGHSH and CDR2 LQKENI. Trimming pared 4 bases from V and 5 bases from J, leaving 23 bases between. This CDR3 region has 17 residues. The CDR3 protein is CASSRTSRGAARTEAFF. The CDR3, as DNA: TGTGCCAGCTCACGGACCTCTAGGGGCGCAGCGAGGACTGAAGCTTTCTTT.

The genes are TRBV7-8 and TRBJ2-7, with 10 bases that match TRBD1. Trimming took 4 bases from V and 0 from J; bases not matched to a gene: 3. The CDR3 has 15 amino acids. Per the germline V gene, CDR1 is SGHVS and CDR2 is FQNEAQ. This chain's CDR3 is CASSSRTGGSYEQYF. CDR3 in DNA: TGTGCCAGCAGCTCCAGGACAGGGGGCTCCTACGAGCAGTACTTC.

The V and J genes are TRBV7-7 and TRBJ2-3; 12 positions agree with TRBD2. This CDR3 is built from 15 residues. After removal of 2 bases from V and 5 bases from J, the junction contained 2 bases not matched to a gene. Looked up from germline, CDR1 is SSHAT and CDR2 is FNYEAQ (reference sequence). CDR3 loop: CASSLLAGGQDTQYF. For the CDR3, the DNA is TGTGCCAGCAGCTTACTAGCGGGGGGGCAAGATACGCAGTATTTT.

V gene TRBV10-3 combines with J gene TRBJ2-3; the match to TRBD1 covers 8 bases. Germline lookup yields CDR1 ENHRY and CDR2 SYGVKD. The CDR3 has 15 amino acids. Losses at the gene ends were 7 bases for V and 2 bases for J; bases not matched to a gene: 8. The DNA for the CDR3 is TGTGCCATCAATCTTCGTCAGGGGGCCACAGATACGCAGTATTTT. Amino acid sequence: CAINLRQGATDTQYF.

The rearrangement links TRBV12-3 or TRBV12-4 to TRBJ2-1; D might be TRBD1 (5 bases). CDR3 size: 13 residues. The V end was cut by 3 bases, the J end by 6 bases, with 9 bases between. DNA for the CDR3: TGTGCCAGCAGTTTTGGGGCGAGCAATGAGCAGTTCTTC. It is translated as CASSFGASNEQFF.

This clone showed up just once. This chain's CDR3 is CASSPGGANYGYTF. CDR3 bases: TGTGCCAGCAGCCCCGGCGGAGCTAACTATGGCTACACCTTC. V usage is TRBV14 and J usage is TRBJ1-2; D is ambiguous. CDR3 length: 14 residues. Trimming shortened V by 4 bases and J by 0 bases, and 9 bases separated the two germline ends. Germline CDR1 and CDR2: SGHDN and FVKESK.

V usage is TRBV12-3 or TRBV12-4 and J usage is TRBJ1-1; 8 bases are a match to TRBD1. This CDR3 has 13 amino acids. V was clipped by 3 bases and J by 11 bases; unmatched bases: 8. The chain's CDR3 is CASSFDRGRDAFF. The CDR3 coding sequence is TGTGCCAGCAGTTTTGACAGGGGTAGAGACGCTTTCTTT.

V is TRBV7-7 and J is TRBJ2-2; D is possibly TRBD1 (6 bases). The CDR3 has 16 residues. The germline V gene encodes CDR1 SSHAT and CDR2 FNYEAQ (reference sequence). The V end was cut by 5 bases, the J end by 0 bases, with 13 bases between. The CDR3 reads CASSPGGHPNTGELFF. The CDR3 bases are TGTGCCAGCAGCCCTGGGGGACACCCGAACACCGGGGAGCTGTTTTTT.

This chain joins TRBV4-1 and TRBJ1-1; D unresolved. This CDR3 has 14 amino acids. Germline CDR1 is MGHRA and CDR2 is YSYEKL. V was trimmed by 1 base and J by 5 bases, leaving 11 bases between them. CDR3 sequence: CASSQAEGRTEAFF. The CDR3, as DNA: TGCGCCAGCAGCCAAGCGGAGGGTCGGACTGAAGCTTTCTTT.

This CDR3 reads CASSLQGAGTGELFF. The DNA for the CDR3 is TGCGCCAGCAGCTTGCAGGGGGCAGGCACCGGGGAGCTGTTTTTT. J is TRBJ2-2 and V is TRBV5-1; 8 nucleotides agree with TRBD1. The CDR3 loop spans 15 amino acids. V dropped 1 base and J dropped 4; count of bases not matched to a gene: 3. Germline V CDR1 and CDR2: SGHRS, YFSETQ.

CDR3 sequence (DNA): TGTGCCGGGCTTCTAGCAGGGGCCAACGTCCTGACTTTC. Protein: CAGLLAGANVLTF. V usage is TRBV6-6 and J usage is TRBJ2-6, with D maybe TRBD2 (5 bases). CDR3 length: 13 residues. The germline gives CDR1 MNHNY, CDR2 SVGAGI (reference sequence). With 11 bases removed from V and 4 bases from J, the gap between germline ends came to 12 bases.

CDR3: CAWSTGGGGLFF. In DNA form, the CDR3 reads TGTGCCTGGAGCACTGGAGGGGGAGGGCTGTTTTTT. This rearrangement joins TRBV30 to TRBJ1-4; TRBD1 might be the D (6 bases). The V gene's germline CDR1 is GTSNPN and CDR2 SVGIG (reference sequence). Deletions cut 3 bases from V and 14 bases from J, with 16 bases between. This CDR3 contains 12 residues.

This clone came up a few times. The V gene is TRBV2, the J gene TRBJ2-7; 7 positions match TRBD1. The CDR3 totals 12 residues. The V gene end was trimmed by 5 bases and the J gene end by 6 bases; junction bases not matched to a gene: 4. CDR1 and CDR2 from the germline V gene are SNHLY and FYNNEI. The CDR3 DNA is TGTGCCAGCAGTTTCACAGGGGTCGAGCAGTACTTC. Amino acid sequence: CASSFTGVEQYF.

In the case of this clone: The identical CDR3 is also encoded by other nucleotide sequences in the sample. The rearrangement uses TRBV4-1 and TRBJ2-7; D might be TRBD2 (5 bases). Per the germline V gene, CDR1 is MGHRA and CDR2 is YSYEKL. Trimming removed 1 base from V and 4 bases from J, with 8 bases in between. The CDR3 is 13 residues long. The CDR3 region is CASSQGPGYEQYF. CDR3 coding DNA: TGCGCCAGCAGCCAAGGACCGGGATACGAGCAGTACTTC.

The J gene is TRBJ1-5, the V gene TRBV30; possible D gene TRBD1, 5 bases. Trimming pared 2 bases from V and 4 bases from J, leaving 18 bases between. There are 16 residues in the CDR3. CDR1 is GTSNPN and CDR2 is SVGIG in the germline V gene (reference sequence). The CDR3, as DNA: TGTGCCTGGAGTTCTTCCTACCGGAAGGGGAATCAGCCCCAGCATTTT. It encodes CAWSSSYRKGNQPQHF.